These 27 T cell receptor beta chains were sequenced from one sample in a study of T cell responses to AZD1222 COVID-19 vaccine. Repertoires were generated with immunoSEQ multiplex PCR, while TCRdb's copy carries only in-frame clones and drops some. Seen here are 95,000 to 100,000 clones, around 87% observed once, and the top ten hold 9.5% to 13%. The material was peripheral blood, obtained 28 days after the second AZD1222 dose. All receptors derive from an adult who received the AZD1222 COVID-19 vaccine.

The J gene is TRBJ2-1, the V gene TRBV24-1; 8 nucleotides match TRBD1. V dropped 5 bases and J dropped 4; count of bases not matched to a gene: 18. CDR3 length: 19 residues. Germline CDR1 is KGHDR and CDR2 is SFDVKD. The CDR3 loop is CATSAPALSGQGLYNEQFF. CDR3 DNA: TGTGCCACCAGTGCTCCGGCCCTGTCAGGACAGGGTCTATACAATGAGCAGTTCTTC.

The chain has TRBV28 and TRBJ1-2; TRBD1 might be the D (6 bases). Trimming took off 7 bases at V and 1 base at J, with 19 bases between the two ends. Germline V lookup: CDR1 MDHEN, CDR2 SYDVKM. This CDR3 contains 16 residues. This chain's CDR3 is CASTPPGGRGNYGYTF. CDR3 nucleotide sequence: TGTGCCAGCACCCCCCCCGGGGGGCGCGGTAACTATGGCTACACCTTC.

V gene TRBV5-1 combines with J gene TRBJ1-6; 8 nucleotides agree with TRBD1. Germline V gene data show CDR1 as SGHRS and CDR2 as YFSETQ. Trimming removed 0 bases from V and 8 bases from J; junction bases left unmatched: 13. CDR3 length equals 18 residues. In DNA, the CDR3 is TGCGCCAGCAGCTTGGGCCACGGGACAGGCGGGTCGGATTCACCCCTCCACTTT. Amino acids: CASSLGHGTGGSDSPLHF.

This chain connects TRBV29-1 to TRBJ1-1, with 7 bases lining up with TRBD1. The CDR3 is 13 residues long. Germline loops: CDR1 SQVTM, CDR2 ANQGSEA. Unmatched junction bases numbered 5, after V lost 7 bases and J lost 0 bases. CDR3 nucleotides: TGCAGCGCCCACACAGGGGTGAACACTGAAGCTTTCTTT. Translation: CSAHTGVNTEAFF.

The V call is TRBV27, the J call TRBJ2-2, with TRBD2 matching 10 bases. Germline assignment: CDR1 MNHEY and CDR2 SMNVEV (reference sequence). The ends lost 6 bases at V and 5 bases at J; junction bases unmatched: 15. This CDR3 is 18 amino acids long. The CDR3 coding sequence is TGTGCCAGCAGCCGCAGCGGGGGGGCCGGGTTGGTAACCGGGGAGCTGTTTTTT. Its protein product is CASSRSGGAGLVTGELFF.

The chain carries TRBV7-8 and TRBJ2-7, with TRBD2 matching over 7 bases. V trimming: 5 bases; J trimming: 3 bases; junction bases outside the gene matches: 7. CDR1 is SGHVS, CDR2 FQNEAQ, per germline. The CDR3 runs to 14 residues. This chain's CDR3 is CASSPLTSSYEQYF. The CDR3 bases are TGTGCCAGCAGCCCCCTGACTAGCAGCTACGAGCAGTACTTC.

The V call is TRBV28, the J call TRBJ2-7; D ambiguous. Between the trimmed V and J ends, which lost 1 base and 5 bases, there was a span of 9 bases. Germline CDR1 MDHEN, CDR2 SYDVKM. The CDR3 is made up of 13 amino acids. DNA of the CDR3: TGTGCCAGCAGTTTATTGGGGTCCGACGAGCAGTACTTC. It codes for CASSLLGSDEQYF.

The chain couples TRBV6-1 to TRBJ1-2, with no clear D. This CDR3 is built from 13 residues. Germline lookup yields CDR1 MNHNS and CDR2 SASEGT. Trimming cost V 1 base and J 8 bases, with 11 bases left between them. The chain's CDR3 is CASSEGYTMGYTF. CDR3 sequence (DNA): TGTGCCAGCAGTGAAGGGTACACTATGGGCTACACCTTC.

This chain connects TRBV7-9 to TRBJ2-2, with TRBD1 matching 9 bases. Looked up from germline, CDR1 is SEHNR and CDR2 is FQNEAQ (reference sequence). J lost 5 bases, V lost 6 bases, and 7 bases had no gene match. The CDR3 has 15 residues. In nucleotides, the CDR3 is TGTGCCAGCAGAGAGACAGGGGGAGGAACCGGGGAGCTGTTTTTT. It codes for CASRETGGGTGELFF.

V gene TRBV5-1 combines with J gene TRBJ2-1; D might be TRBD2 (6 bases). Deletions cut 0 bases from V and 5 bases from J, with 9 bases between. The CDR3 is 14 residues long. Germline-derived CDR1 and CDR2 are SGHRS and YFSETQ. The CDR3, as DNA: TGCGCCAGCAGCTTGGGGGACTTGAACAATGAGCAGTTCTTC. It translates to CASSLGDLNNEQFF.

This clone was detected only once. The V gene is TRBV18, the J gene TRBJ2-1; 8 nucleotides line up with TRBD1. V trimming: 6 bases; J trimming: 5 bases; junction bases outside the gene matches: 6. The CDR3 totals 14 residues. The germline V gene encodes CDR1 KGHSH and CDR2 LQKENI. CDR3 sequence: CASSRQGTDNEQFF. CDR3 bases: TGTGCCAGCTCTCGACAGGGGACGGACAATGAGCAGTTCTTC.

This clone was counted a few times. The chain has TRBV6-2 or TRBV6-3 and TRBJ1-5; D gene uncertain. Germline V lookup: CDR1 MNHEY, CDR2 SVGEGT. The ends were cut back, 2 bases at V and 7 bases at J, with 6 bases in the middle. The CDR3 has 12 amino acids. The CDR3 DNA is TGTGCCAGCAGTTACCTCGGGCAGCCCCAGCATTTT. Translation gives CASSYLGQPQHF.

This CDR3 is CASLDRGHGGELFF. CDR3 nucleotides: TGCGCCAGCCTAGACAGGGGGCATGGCGGGGAGCTGTTTTTT. The J gene is TRBJ2-2, the V gene TRBV5-1; 10 bases agree with TRBD1. Trimming cost V 7 bases and J 7 bases; bases outside gene matches: 7. Germline lookup yields CDR1 SGHRS and CDR2 YFSETQ. The CDR3 covers 14 residues.

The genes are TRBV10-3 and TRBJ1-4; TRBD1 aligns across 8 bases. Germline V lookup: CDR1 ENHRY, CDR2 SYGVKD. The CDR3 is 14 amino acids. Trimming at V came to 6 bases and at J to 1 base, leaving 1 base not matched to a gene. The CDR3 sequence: CAISDRGTNEKLFF. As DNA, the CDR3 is TGTGCCATCAGCGACAGGGGAACTAATGAAAAACTGTTTTTT.

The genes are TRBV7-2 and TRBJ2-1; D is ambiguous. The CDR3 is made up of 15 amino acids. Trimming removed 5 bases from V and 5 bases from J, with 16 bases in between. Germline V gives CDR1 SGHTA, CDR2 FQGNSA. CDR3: CASSPTEVRHNEQFF. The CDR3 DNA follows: TGTGCCAGCAGCCCTACCGAGGTACGGCACAATGAGCAGTTCTTC. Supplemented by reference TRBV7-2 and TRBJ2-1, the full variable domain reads GAGVSQSPSNKVTEKGKDVELRCDPISGHTALYWYRQSLGQGLEFLIYFQGNSAPDKSGLPSDRFSAERTGGSVSTLTIQRTQQEDSAVYLCASSPTEVRHNEQFFGPGTRLTVL.

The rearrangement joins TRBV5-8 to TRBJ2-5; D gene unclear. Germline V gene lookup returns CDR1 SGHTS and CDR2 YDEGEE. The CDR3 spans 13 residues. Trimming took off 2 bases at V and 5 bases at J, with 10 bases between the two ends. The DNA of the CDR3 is TGTGCCAGCAGCTTAAAGAGCTCGGAGACCCAGTACTTC. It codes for CASSLKSSETQYF.

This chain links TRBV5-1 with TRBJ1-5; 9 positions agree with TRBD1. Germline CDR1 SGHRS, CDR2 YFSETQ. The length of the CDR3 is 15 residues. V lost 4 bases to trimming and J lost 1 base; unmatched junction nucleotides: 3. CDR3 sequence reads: CASSLGTGSNQPQHF. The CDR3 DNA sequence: TGCGCCAGCAGCCTCGGGACAGGGAGCAATCAGCCCCAGCATTTT.

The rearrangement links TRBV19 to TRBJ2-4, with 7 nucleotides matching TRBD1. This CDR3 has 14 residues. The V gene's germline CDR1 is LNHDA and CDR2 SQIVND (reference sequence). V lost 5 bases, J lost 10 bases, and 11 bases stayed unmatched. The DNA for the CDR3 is TGTGCCAGTAGTCCCCGACGGGACAGAAATATTCAGTACTTC. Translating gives CASSPRRDRNIQYF. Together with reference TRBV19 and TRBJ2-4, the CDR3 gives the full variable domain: DGGITQSPKYLFRKEGQNVTLSCEQNLNHDAMYWYRQDPGQGLRLIYYSQIVNDFQKGDIAEGYSVSREKKESFPLTVTSAQKNPTAFYLCASSPRRDRNIQYFGAGTRLSVL.

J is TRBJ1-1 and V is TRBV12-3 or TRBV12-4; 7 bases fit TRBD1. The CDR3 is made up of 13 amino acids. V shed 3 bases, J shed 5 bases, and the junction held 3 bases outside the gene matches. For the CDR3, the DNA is TGTGCCAGCAGTTTGGCACAGGGGACTGAAGCTTTCTTT. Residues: CASSLAQGTEAFF.

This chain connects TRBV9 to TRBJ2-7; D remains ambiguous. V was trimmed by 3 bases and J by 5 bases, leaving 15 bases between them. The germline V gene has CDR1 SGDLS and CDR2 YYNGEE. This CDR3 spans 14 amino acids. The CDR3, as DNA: TGTGCCAGCAGCGGAGGTCTCCTCCCTGACGAGCAGTACTTC. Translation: CASSGGLLPDEQYF.

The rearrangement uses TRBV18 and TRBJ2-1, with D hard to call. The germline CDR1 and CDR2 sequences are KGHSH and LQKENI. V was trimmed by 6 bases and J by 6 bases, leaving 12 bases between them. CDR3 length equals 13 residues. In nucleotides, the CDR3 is TGTGCCAGCTCTCCCCTCCCCGGCAATGAGCAGTTCTTC. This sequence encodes CASSPLPGNEQFF.

This CDR3 reads CASSLSGGGPFRGLQPQHF. The DNA for the CDR3 is TGTGCCAGCAGCCTTTCCGGGGGGGGACCCTTTAGGGGGCTTCAGCCCCAGCATTTT. J is TRBJ1-5 and V is TRBV12-1. TRBV12-1 is designated a pseudogene. This CDR3 region has 19 residues.

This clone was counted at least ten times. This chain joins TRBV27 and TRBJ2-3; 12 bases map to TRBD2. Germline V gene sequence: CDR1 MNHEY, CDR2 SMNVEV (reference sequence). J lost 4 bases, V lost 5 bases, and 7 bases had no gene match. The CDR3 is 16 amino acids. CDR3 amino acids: CASSMTSGRGADTQYF. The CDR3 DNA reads TGTGCCAGCAGTATGACTAGCGGGAGAGGGGCAGATACGCAGTATTTT.

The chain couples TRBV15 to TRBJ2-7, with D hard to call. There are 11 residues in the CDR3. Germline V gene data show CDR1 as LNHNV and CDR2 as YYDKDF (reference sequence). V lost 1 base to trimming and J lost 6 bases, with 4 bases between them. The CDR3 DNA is TGTGCCACCAGCAGAGGGGGCGAGCAGTACTTC. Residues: CATSRGGEQYF.

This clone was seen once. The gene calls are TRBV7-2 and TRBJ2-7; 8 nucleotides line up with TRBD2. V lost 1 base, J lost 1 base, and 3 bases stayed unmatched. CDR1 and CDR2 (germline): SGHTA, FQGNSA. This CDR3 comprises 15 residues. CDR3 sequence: CASSLVVAGSYEQYF. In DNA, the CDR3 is TGTGCCAGCAGCTTAGTGGTAGCGGGGTCCTACGAGCAGTACTTC.

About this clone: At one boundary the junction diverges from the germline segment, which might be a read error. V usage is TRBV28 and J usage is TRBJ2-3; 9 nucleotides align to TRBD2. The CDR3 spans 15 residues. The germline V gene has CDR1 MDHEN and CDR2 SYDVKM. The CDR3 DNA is TGTGCCAGCAGTTTTTCCGGGACTAGCAGAGATACGCAGTATTTT. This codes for CASSFSGTSRDTQYF.

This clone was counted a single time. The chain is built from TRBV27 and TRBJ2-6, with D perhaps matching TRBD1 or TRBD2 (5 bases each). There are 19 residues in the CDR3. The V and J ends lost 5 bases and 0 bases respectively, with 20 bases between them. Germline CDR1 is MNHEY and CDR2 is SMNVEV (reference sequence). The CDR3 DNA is TGTGCCAGCAGTCCAATTTCCCCGGGGCGGAGCTCTGGGGCCAACGTCCTGACTTTC. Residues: CASSPISPGRSSGANVLTF.